The sequence of this TCR beta chain was determined in a study of CD8 T cells in Susac syndrome. Germline CDR1 and CDR2: SGHDT and YYEEEE. V trimming: 0 bases; J trimming: 8 bases; junction bases outside the gene matches: 10. The CDR3 runs to 16 residues. This clonotype was detected only once. Random hexamers served to reverse transcribe roughly 0.5 to 1 ug RNA. The CDR3 of TCR beta was amplified by immunoSEQ multiplex PCR across 54 Vbeta and 13 Jbeta. TCRdb re-called the immunoSEQ multiplex PCR reads with MiXCR, one entry per CDR3 protein. This table holds about 130,000 distinct CDR3 sequences, under 95% found once.

Specimen: CD8+ T cells from PBMCs. The chain links TRBV5-6 to TRBJ2-1, with 8 bases identical to TRBD2. This receptor was identified in a human donor with multiple sclerosis. CDR3 loop: CASSLEAAGVVDEQFF. For the CDR3, the DNA is TGTGCCAGCAGCTTGGAGGCAGCGGGAGTAGTAGATGAGCAGTTCTTC.